Listed here are 2 T cell receptor beta chains from one sample, sequenced in a study of quantifying T cell responses using KT2 cells (dated by TCRdb to 2016 to 2017). About the investigation overall: RNA was DNase-treated and reverse transcribed with TCR alpha and beta constant-region primers, mostly using SuperScript III.

To prepare the library, UMI-ligation and nested PCR was applied. Data came from an Illumina MiSeq. A single-stranded oligonucleotide carrying the Illumina SP2 sequence and a UMI was ligated to the cDNA 3' end using T4 RNA ligase 1. PCR1 used around 4 cycles (98 degrees C 15 s, 69 degrees C 30 s, 72 degrees C 40 s), and the beta primer was an equimolar mix of RC1.1 and RC1.2 that covered TRBC1 and TRBC2. TCRdb cleaned the public reads at Q25 with fastp, built clones with MiXCR and kept in-frame beta chains. Rows merge per CDR3 protein into single entries with the most common DNA and genes. The sample contains 52,000 or so distinct CDR3 sequences, around 12% of them found a single time. 9.4% of the sample is taken by the ten largest. Material for sequencing was PBMCs spiked with cells of the T cell clone KT2. The receptor source for this set is a human donor.

The chain uses TRBV28 and TRBJ2-5, with D possibly called TRBD1 or TRBD2 (5 bases each). Trimming cost V 6 bases and J 5 bases, with 22 bases left between them. CDR1 and CDR2 (germline): MDHEN, SYDVKM. CDR3 length: 16 amino acids. The DNA of the CDR3 is TGTGCCAGCAGCCTCCATGCAGACAGTTCGGGGGAGACCCAGTACTTC. Its translation: CASSLHADSSGETQYF.

As to this clonotype: With a much larger clone just one base away, this may be a read error. This chain links TRBV5-4 with TRBJ2-1; 9 bases fit TRBD2. CDR1 SGHNT and CDR2 YYREEE come from the germline V gene (reference sequence). V was clipped by 4 bases and J by 6 bases; unmatched bases: 23. This CDR3 has 20 amino acids. The CDR3 nucleotides are TGTGCCAGCAGCCATAAACGTAAAATAAATAGCGGGAGTTGGAGCAATGAGCAGTTCTTC. Translating gives CASSHKRKINSGSWSNEQFF. Drawing the rest from reference TRBV5-4 and TRBJ2-1, the complete variable domain is ETGVTQSPTHLIKTRGQQVTLRCSSQSGHNTVSWYQQALGQGPQFIFQYYREEENGRGNFPPRFSGLQFPNYSSELNVNALELDDSALYLCASSHKRKINSGSWSNEQFFGPGTRLTVL.